The 14 T cell receptor beta chains below come from one sample, sequenced in a study of blood T cell repertoires in COVID-19. Method: immunoSEQ multiplex PCR; TCRdb's copy keeps in-frame clones and lacks some. Of about 21,000 clones listed, 70% to 90% are singletons. The sequencing input was peripheral blood. The source of these receptors is a human donor with active COVID-19. The donor label of this sample is uncertain.

This chain joins TRBV30 and TRBJ2-1; perhaps TRBD1 as D (6 bases). The CDR3 loop spans 15 amino acids. V shed 3 bases and J shed 6 bases, with 18 bases lying between them. CDR1 is GTSNPN and CDR2 is SVGIG in the germline V gene (reference sequence). The CDR3 region is CAWSRGRSGVNEQFF. Here the CDR3 DNA reads TGTGCCTGGAGCCGAGGGCGTTCAGGGGTCAATGAGCAGTTCTTC.

The chain couples TRBV27 to TRBJ2-5; D is unclear. CDR3 size: 12 residues. CDR1 MNHEY and CDR2 SMNVEV come from the germline V gene (reference sequence). V lost 9 bases to trimming and J lost 3 bases, with 11 bases between them. The CDR3 DNA reads TGTGCCAGATACCCTATGGAAGAGACCCAGTACTTC. Its protein is CARYPMEETQYF.

This clone was observed once. This chain uses TRBV3-1 (or the pseudogene TRBV3-2) with TRBJ2-3; the match to TRBD2 covers 8 bases. The V gene's germline CDR1 is LGHDT and CDR2 YNNKEL (reference sequence). Trimming removed 4 bases from V and 4 bases from J; junction bases left unmatched: 10. There are 16 residues in the CDR3. Here the CDR3 reads CASSPPRLLAADTQYF. For the CDR3, the DNA is TGTGCCAGCAGCCCCCCTAGGTTACTAGCGGCAGATACGCAGTATTTT.

The chain employs TRBV30 and TRBJ1-4; no firm D call. The germline CDR1 and CDR2 sequences are GTSNPN and SVGIG (reference sequence). Trimming cost V 4 bases and J 1 base, with 13 bases left between them. The length of the CDR3 is 15 residues. CDR3 in amino acids: CAWNRALQTNEKLFF. DNA for the CDR3: TGTGCCTGGAACAGAGCCCTCCAAACTAATGAAAAACTGTTTTTT.

The chain carries TRBV7-2 and TRBJ2-7, with a weak D call TRBD2 (6 bases). The germline gives CDR1 SGHTA, CDR2 FQGNSA. V lost 5 bases and J lost 6, with 17 bases in between. This CDR3 is 14 amino acids long. The CDR3 DNA follows: TGTGCCAGCAGCCCCCGTCGTGGAGGGAGCGAGCAGTACTTC. Translated, it gives CASSPRRGGSEQYF.

This chain joins TRBV10-1 and TRBJ2-5, with 11 bases aligning to TRBD1. V was pared by 2 bases and J by 4 bases, with 18 bases of the junction left unmatched. Germline CDR1 reads WNHNN; CDR2 reads SYGVQD (reference sequence). The CDR3 length is 20 residues. CDR3 in amino acids: CASSEGDRGTGRGLGETQYF. The CDR3 coding sequence is TGCGCCAGCAGTGAGGGGGACAGGGGGACAGGAAGAGGCTTGGGAGAGACCCAGTACTTC.

The genes are TRBV5-1 and TRBJ2-7; 9 bases match TRBD1. The ends lost 0 bases at V and 7 bases at J; junction bases unmatched: 8. Germline CDR1 is SGHRS and CDR2 is YFSETQ. The CDR3 spans 15 residues. CDR3 protein: CASSLAGTGPWEQYF. In DNA form, the CDR3 reads TGCGCCAGCAGCTTGGCCGGGACAGGGCCTTGGGAGCAGTACTTC.

The chain has TRBV11-3 and TRBJ2-3; D ambiguous. Deletions cut 0 bases from V and 2 bases from J, with 6 bases between. The V gene's germline CDR1 is SGHNT and CDR2 YENEEA. CDR3 length: 14 residues. The CDR3 reads CASSLDGITDTQYF. CDR3 sequence (DNA): TGTGCCAGCAGCTTAGATGGCATCACAGATACGCAGTATTTT.

The CDR3 bases are TGTGCCAGCAGCCATTTCCAGGCCGACATTCGGGGAAACACCATATATTTT. Protein sequence: CASSHFQADIRGNTIYF. The gene calls are TRBV11-2 and TRBJ1-3; D remains unclear. Germline CDR1 reads SGHAT; CDR2 reads FQNNGV. Trimming cost V 5 bases and J 4 bases, with 21 bases left between them. The CDR3 is 17 amino acids.

V usage is TRBV9 and J usage is TRBJ1-6, with D possibly TRBD1 on 6 matching bases. Trimming pared 3 bases from V and 6 bases from J, leaving 13 bases between. The length of the CDR3 is 15 residues. CDR1 is SGDLS, CDR2 YYNGEE, per germline. CDR3 coding DNA: TGTGCCAGCAGCGCCCTTGGACAGCCTAATTCACCCCTCCACTTT. Residues: CASSALGQPNSPLHF. The whole variable domain, filled in from reference TRBV9 and TRBJ1-6, reads DSGVTQTPKHLITATGQRVTLRCSPRSGDLSVYWYQQSLDQGLQFLIQYYNGEERAKGNILERFSAQQFPDLHSELNLSSLELGDSALYFCASSALGQPNSPLHFGNGTRLTVT.

The chain employs TRBV4-3 and TRBJ2-1; 10 bases fit TRBD2. Germline loops: CDR1 LGHNA, CDR2 YSLEER. The V segment lost 0 bases and the J segment 1 base; nucleotides outside the gene matches: 9. The CDR3 contains 19 residues. The CDR3 here is CASSQEVAGAGGSYNEQFF. DNA for the CDR3: TGCGCCAGCAGCCAAGAGGTGGCGGGAGCGGGAGGGTCCTACAATGAGCAGTTCTTC.

The chain uses TRBV4-1 and TRBJ1-6, with 8 bases matching TRBD1. V lost 0 bases and J lost 7; bases outside the gene matches: 5. This CDR3 spans 16 amino acids. Germline loops: CDR1 MGHRA, CDR2 YSYEKL. The CDR3 region is CASSQESTGGNSPLHF. The CDR3 coding sequence is TGCGCCAGCAGCCAAGAATCCACAGGGGGAAATTCACCCCTCCACTTT.

The V and J genes are TRBV10-2 and TRBJ1-6, with D tentatively TRBD1 (5 bases). Germline-derived CDR1 and CDR2 are WSHSY and SAAADI. With 6 bases removed from V and 10 bases from J, the gap between germline ends came to 19 bases. This CDR3 is 15 amino acids long. The CDR3 DNA follows: TGCGCCAGCAGGATAGGGGCCTCGGAGGGCTCACCCCTCCACTTT. This sequence encodes CASRIGASEGSPLHF.

This clone was seen more than once but under ten times. V and J are TRBV7-8 and TRBJ2-7; D may be TRBD2 (5 bases). CDR1 is SGHVS, CDR2 FQNEAQ, per germline. V was clipped by 8 bases and J by 4 bases, with 15 bases between them. CDR3 length: 13 residues. The CDR3 DNA reads TGTGCCAGCGGGTTGAGCGGCCCATACGAGCAGTACTTC. Residues: CASGLSGPYEQYF.